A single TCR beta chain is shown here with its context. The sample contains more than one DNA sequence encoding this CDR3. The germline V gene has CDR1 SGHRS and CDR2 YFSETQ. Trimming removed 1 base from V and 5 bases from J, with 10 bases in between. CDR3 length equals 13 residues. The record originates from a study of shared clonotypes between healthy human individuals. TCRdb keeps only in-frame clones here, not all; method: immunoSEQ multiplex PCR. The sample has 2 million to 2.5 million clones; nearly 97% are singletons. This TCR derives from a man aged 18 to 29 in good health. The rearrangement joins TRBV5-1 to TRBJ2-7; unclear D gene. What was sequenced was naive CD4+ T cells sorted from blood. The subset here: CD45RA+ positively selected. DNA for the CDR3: TGCGCCAGCAGCTTGCCAGGAACGGACGAGCAGTACTTC. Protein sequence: CASSLPGTDEQYF. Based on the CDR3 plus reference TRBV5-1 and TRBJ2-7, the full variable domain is KAGVTQTPRYLIKTRGQQVTLSCSPISGHRSVSWYQQTPGQGLQFLFEYFSETQRNKGNFPGRFSGRQFSNSRSEMNVSTLELGDSALYLCASSLPGTDEQYFGPGTRLTVT.